This entry concerns a single T cell receptor delta chain. This clone is deemed medium-sized (0.01 to 0.1%). It has no known antigen specificity. No much larger clone exists at a distance of one base, and base qualities are not known. The sample is drawn from a study of DNA immune sequencing with unique molecular identifiers (dated by TCRdb to 2019 to 2021). Context from the whole study: Immunomagnetic cell separation was used to enrich gammadelta T cells from buffy coats, and the genomic DNA of the enriched gammadelta T cells was sequenced. Fluorescence-activated cell sorting was used to enrich gammadelta T cells from the PBMC of 10 healthy individuals. Healthy individuals were used as donors, and sorted peripheral blood gammadelta T cells were profiled from around eleven of these donors. Validation of the sequencing method was done both on synthetic reference molecules and on blood samples taken from healthy individuals. For the enriched versus non-enriched comparison, roughly 0.095 ug enriched gammadelta T-cell DNA and 0.95 to 1 ug non-enriched PBMC DNA were sequenced. An ultrasensitive DNA-based TRD repertoire sequencing method using PCR-introduced unique molecular identifiers was developed and validated in the study.

Library prep was done by multiplex PCR. A 32-plex assay with primers for all 8 TRDV and 4 TRDJ genes covering the CDR3 was used to amplify genomic DNA. A 12-nucleotide UMI was introduced during roughly 3 barcoding PCR cycles, after which a second PCR was performed with Illumina adapter primers. AMPure XP beads were used for library purification, and library quality was checked on a Fragment Analyzer with the HS NGS Fragment kit. Sequencing was run on an Illumina MiniSeq mid-output kit with around 22% PhiX and 150 cycles of paired-end reads. For the original study's pipeline: MIGEC version 1.2.9 was used to process the reads, grouping the reads by UMI and building error-corrected consensus sequences. Post-processing used modified VDJtools version 1.2.1 scripts and the tcR R package. In TCRdb, clones were called once more from the public reads by CATT, and rows of identical DNA were later combined. The V and J calls and clone size come from TCRdb's table, not from the authors' own analysis. The sample table contains fewer than 2,000 delta-chain clones; only one count was recorded for about 6.3% of them. About 56% of the sample is in the top ten clones.

Overall study results and their limits: Novel TRD sequences not targeted by the primers cannot be detected with the primer-based approach. Variation in TRD repertoire diversity was observed between healthy donors, with several donors found to be highly oligoclonal, in that the top 5 clonotypes exceeded half of productive molecules.

The clonotype originates from a human donor in good health. The sample was gamma-delta T cells from buffy coat blood.

CDR3 reads: CACDTWGATDKLIF. The bases read TGTGCCTGTGACACCTGGGGGGCCACCGATAAACTCATCTTT. The chain is assembled from TRDV2 and TRDJ1; TRDD3 could be the D gene, as 6 bases match. The trim is 0 bases for V and 1 base for J, with a gap of 8 bases between the germline ends. CDR1 is given as GEAIGNYY and CDR2 as EKD, both from the germline V gene. Including cysteine and phenylalanine, the CDR3 has 14 amino acids. Here the CDR3 DNA is all that survives: 42 bases in frame from base 1.